This T cell receptor (beta chain) was obtained from a study of cytomegalovirus exposure and HLA in healthy donors. About the research overall: Early released data comprised around 79 million unique TCRs from HLA-typed donors.

Study-level points and caveats: Data from an earlier analysis indicated that most TCR beta V segments were productive either about 90% or about 30% of the time. Later work associated fewer than 20,000 TCR beta sequences with HLA alleles at 0.05 false discovery rate.

The PCR contained 60 Vbeta and 13 Jbeta primers. The repertoire was sequenced with immunoSEQ multiplex PCR; TCRdb's copy has only in-frame clones and lacks some. In the table there are 80,000 to 95,000 clones, 70% to 80% of which are singletons. V was pared by 3 bases and J by 1 base, with 7 bases of the junction left unmatched. The CDR3 contains 16 residues. Germline-derived CDR1 and CDR2 are SGHVS and FQNEAQ. To note about this clone: Its antigen is currently unknown.

This chain links TRBV7-8 with TRBJ2-7; 9 nucleotides match TRBD2. Input material: PBMCs. The clonotype was recovered from a woman in her thirties or forties in good health and CMV-seropositive. CDR3 DNA: TGTGCCAGCAGCTTTCCATCTAGCGGGATTTCCTACGAGCAGTACTTC. Its translation: CASSFPSSGISYEQYF. Combining the CDR3 with reference TRBV7-8 and TRBJ2-7 gives the whole variable domain GAGVSQSPRYKVAKRGQDVALRCDPISGHVSLFWYQQALGQGPEFLTYFQNEAQLDKSGLPSDRFFAERPEGSVSTLKIQRTQQEDSAVYLCASSFPSSGISYEQYFGPGTRLTVT.